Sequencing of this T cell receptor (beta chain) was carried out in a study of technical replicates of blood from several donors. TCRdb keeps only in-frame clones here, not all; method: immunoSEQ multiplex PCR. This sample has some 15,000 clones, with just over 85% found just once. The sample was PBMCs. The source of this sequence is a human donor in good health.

The CDR3 DNA reads as TGTGCCAGCAGTGACTCGGGGGGACAGCCCCAGCATTTT. Amino acids: CASSDSGGQPQHF. The J gene is TRBJ1-5, the V gene TRBV6-4; D is possibly TRBD1 (5 bases). V was trimmed by 0 bases and J by 7 bases, leaving 7 bases between them. Germline-derived CDR1 and CDR2 are MRHNA and SNTAGT. This CDR3 is built from 13 residues.